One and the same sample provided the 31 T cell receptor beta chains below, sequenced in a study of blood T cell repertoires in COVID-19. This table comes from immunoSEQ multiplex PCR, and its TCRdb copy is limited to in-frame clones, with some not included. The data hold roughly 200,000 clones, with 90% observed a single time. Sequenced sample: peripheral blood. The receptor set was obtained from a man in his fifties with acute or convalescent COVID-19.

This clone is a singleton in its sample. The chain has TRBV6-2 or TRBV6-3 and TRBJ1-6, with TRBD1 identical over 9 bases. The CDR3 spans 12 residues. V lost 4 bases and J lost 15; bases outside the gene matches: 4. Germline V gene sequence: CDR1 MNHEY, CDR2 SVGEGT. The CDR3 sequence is CASSLTTGGLHF. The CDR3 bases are TGTGCCAGCAGTTTAACGACAGGGGGCCTCCACTTT.

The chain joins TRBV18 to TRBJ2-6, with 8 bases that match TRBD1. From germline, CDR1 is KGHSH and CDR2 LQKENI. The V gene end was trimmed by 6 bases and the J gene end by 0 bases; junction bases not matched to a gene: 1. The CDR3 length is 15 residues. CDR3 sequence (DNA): TGTGCCAGCTCGGACAGGGCCTCTGGGGCCAACGTCCTGACTTTC. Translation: CASSDRASGANVLTF.

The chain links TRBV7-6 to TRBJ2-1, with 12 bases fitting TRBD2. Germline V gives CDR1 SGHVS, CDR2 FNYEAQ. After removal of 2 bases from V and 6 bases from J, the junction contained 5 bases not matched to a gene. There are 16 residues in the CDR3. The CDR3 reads CASSLRTSGGFNEQFF. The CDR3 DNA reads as TGTGCCAGCAGCTTAAGAACTAGCGGGGGGTTCAATGAGCAGTTCTTC.

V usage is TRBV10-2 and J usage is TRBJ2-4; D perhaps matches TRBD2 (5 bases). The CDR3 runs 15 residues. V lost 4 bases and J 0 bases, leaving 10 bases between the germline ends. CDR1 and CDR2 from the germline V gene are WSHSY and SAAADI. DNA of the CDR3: TGCGCCAGCAGTGGGGAGCGACTAGCCAAAAACATTCAGTACTTC. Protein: CASSGERLAKNIQYF.

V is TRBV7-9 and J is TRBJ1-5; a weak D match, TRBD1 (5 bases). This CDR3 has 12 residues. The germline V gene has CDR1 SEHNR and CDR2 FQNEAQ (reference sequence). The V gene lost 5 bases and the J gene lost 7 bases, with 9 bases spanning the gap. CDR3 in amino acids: CASSADNQPQHF. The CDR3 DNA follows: TGTGCCAGCAGCGCGGACAACCAGCCCCAGCATTTT.

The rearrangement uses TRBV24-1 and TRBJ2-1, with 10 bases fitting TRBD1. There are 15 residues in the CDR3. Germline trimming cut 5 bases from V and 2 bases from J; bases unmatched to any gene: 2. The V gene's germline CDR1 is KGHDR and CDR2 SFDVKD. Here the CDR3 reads CATSGGTGAYNEQFF. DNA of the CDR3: TGTGCCACCAGTGGGGGGACAGGGGCCTACAATGAGCAGTTCTTC.

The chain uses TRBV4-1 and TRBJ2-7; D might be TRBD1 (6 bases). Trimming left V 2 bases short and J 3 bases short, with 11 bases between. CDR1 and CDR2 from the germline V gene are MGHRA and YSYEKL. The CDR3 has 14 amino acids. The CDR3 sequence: CASSQPGDLYEQYF. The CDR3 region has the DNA TGCGCCAGCAGCCAACCAGGGGACCTCTACGAGCAGTACTTC.

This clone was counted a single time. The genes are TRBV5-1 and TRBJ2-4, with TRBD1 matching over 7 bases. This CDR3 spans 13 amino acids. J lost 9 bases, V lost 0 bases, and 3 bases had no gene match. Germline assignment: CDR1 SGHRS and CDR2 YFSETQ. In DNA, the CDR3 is TGCGCCAGCAGCTTGGAGGGGGACAGCATTCAGTACTTC. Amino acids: CASSLEGDSIQYF.

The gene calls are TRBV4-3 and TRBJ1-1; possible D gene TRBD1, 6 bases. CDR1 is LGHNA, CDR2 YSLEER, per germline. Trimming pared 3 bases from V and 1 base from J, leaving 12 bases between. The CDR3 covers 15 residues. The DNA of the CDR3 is TGCGCCAGCAGCCACCACGGACAGTCGAACACTGAAGCTTTCTTT. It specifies CASSHHGQSNTEAFF.

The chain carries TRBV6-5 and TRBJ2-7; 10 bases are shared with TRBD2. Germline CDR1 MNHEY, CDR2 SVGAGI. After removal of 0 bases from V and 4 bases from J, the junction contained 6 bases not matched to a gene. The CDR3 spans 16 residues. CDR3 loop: CASSYSGTGLAYEQYF. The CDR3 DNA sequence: TGTGCCAGCAGTTACTCGGGTACGGGACTAGCGTACGAGCAGTACTTC.

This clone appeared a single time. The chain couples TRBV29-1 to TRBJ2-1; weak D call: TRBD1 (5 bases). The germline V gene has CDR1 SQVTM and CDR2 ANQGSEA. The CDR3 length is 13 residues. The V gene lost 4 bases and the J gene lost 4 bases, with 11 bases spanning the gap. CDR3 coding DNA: TGCAGCGTTGCAGGATACAGGTACAATGAGCAGTTCTTC. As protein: CSVAGYRYNEQFF.

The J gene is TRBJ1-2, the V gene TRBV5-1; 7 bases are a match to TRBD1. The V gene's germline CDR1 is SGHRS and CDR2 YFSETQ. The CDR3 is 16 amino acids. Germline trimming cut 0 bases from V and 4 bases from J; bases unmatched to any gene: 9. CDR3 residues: CASSLGAGQWGYGYTF. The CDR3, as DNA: TGCGCCAGCAGCTTGGGTGCGGGACAGTGGGGCTATGGCTACACCTTC.

The chain's CDR3 is CASKVPTTVNTEAFF. CDR3 coding DNA: TGTGCCAGCAAAGTCCCGACGACAGTAAACACTGAAGCTTTCTTT. V usage is TRBV28 and J usage is TRBJ1-1; D may be TRBD1 (5 bases). The CDR3 length is 15 residues. CDR1 MDHEN and CDR2 SYDVKM come from the germline V gene. The V gene lost 7 bases and the J gene lost 2 bases, with 17 bases spanning the gap.

CDR3 sequence: CASSVTEDEKLFF. The CDR3 DNA reads TGTGCCAGCAGCGTAACTGAGGATGAAAAACTGTTTTTT. The chain combines TRBV11-1 with TRBJ1-4; D call uncertain. V lost 5 bases, J lost 6 bases, and 10 bases lay in between. Germline-derived CDR1 and CDR2 are SGHAT and FQDESV (reference sequence). CDR3 length: 13 amino acids.

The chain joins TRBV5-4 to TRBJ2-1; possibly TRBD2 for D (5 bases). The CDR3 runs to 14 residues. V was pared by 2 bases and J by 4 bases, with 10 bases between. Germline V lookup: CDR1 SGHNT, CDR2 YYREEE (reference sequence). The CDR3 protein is CASSFMGVYNEQFF. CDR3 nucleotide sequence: TGTGCCAGCAGCTTCATGGGAGTATACAATGAGCAGTTCTTC.

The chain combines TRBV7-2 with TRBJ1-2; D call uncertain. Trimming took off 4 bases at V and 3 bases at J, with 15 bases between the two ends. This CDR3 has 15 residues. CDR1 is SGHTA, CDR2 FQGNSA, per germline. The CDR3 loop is CASSSRTTTHYGYTF. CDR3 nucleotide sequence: TGTGCCAGCAGCTCCCGAACTACAACCCACTATGGCTACACCTTC.

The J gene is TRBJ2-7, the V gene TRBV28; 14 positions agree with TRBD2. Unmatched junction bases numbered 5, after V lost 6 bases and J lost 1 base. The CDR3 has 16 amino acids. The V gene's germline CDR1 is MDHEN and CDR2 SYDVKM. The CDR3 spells CASRTSGRAKSYEQYF. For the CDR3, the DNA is TGTGCCAGCAGGACTAGCGGGAGGGCTAAGTCCTACGAGCAGTACTTC.

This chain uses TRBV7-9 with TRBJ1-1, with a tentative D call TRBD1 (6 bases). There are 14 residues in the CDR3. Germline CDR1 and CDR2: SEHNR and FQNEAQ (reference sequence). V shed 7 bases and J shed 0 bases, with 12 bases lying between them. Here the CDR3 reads CASTLTGMNTEAFF. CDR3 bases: TGTGCCAGCACCTTGACAGGTATGAACACTGAAGCTTTCTTT.

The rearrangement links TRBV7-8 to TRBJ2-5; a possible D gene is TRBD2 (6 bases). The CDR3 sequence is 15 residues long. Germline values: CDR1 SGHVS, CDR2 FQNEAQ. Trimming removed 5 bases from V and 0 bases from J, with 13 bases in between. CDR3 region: CASSPGGRHQETQYF. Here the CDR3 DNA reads TGTGCCAGCAGCCCCGGGGGACGCCACCAAGAGACCCAGTACTTC. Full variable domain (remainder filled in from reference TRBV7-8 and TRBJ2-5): GAGVSQSPRYKVAKRGQDVALRCDPISGHVSLFWYQQALGQGPEFLTYFQNEAQLDKSGLPSDRFFAERPEGSVSTLKIQRTQQEDSAVYLCASSPGGRHQETQYFGPGTRLLVL.

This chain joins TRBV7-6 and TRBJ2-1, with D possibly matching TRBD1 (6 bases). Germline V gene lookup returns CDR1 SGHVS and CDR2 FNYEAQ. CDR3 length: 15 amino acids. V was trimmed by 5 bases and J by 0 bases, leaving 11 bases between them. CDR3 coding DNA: TGTGCCAGCAGCGCCGGACAGAGCTCCTACAATGAGCAGTTCTTC. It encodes CASSAGQSSYNEQFF.

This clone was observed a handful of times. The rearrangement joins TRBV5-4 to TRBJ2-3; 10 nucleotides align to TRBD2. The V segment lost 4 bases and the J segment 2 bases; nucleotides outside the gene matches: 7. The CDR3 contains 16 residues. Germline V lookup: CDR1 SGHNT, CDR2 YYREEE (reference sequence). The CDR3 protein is CASSPPGLAFTDTQYF. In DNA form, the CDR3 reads TGTGCCAGCAGCCCCCCGGGACTAGCGTTCACAGATACGCAGTATTTT.

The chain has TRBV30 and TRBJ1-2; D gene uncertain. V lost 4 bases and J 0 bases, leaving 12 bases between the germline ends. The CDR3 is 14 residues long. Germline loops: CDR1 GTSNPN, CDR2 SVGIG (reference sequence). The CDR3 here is CAWNQRESNYGYTF. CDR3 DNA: TGTGCCTGGAACCAACGGGAATCTAACTATGGCTACACCTTC. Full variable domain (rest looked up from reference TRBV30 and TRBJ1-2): SQTIHQWPATLVQPVGSPLSLECTVEGTSNPNLYWYRQAAGRGLQLLFYSVGIGQISSEVPQNLSASRPQDRQFILSSKKLLLSDSGFYLCAWNQRESNYGYTFGSGTRLTVV.

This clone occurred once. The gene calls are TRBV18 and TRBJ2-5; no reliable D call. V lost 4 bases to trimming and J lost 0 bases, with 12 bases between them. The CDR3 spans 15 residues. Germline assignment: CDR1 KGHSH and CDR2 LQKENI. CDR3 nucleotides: TGTGCCAGCTCACGGGCTACAGCAGACCAAGAGACCCAGTACTTC. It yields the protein CASSRATADQETQYF.

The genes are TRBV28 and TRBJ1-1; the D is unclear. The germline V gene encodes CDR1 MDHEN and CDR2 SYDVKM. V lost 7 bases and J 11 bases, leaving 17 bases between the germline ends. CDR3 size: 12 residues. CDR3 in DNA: TGTGCCAGCACGAATAGCGGGGTCAAGGCTTTCTTT. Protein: CASTNSGVKAFF.

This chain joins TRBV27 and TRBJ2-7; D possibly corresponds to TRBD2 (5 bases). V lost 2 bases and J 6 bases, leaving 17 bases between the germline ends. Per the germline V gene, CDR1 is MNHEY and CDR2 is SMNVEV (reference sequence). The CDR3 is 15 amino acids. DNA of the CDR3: TGTGCCAGCAGTTTAGGCCCTAGCCCCGGAGGCGAGCAGTACTTC. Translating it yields CASSLGPSPGGEQYF.

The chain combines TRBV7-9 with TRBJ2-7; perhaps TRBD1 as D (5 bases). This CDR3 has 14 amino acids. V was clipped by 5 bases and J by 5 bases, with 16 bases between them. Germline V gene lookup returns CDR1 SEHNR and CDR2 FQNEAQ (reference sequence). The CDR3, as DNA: TGTGCCAGCAGCGCCCCCCGGACACAACACGAGCAGTACTTC. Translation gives CASSAPRTQHEQYF.

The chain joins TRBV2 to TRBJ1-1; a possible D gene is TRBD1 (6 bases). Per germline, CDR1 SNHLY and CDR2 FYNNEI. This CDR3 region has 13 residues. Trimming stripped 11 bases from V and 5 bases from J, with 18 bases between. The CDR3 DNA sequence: TGTGCCGGACAGAAGAGGGGCGGGACTGAAGCTTTCTTT. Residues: CAGQKRGGTEAFF.

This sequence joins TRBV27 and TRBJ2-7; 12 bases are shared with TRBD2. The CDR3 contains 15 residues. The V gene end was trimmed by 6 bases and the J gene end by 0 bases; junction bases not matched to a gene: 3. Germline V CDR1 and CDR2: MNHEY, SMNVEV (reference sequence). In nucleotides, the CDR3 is TGTGCCAGCAGGCAGACTAGCGGGAGCTCCTACGAGCAGTACTTC. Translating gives CASRQTSGSSYEQYF.

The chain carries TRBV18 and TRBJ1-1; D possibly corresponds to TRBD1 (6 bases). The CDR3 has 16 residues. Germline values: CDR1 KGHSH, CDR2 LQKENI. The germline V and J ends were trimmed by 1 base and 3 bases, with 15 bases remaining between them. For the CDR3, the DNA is TGTGCCAGCTCACCACAACGGGACAACTGGGACACTGAAGCTTTCTTT. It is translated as CASSPQRDNWDTEAFF.

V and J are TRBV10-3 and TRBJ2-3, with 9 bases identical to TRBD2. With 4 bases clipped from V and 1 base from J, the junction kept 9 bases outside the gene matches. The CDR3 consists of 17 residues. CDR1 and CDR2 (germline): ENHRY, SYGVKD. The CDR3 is CAISVSGRIGGTDTQYF. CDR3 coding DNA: TGTGCCATCAGTGTCAGCGGGAGGATCGGTGGCACAGATACGCAGTATTTT.

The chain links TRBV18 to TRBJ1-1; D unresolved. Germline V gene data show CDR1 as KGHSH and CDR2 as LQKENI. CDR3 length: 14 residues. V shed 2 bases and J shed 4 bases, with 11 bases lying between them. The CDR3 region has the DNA TGTGCCAGCTCACCAGATGTCCGGGGCACTGAAGCTTTCTTT. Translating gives CASSPDVRGTEAFF. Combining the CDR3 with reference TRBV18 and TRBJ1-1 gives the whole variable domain NAGVMQNPRHLVRRRGQEARLRCSPMKGHSHVYWYRQLPEEGLKFMVYLQKENIIDESGMPKERFSAEFPKEGPSILRIQQVVRGDSAAYFCASSPDVRGTEAFFGQGTRLTVV.